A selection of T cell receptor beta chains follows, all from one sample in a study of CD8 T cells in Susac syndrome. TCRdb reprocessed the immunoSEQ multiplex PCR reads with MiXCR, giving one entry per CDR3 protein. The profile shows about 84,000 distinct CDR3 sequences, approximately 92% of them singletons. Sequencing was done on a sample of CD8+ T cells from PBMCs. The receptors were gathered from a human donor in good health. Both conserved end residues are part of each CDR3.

CSVKIMGEQFF,TRBV29-1
CASSEISGSYTF,TRBV2
CASSFHNEQFF,TRBV5-4
CASSGTGTGEQYF,TRBV10-2
CASSPGGNYGYTF,TRBV12-3/TRBV12-4
CATSRDQEEYNSPLHF,TRBV15
CASSARLALQETQYF,TRBV2
CASSLSCYF,TRBV23-1
CASRALDATNEKLFF,TRBV12-3/TRBV12-4
CASSLALEGRETQYF,TRBV7-8
CASADRGSRNTIYF,TRBV27
CASSVGYRGQADTQYF,TRBV9
CASSSFLTGQGRTEAFF,TRBV11-2
CASRQGNYGYTF,TRBV12-3/TRBV12-4
CASSPELAGVSKDEQFF,TRBV7-8
CASSSYSGQEVYEQYF,TRBV7-9
CASSRTSSGGLYNEQFF,TRBV12-3/TRBV12-4
CASSSTSGTTPRTQYF,TRBV7-9
CATRDREAGSNQPQHF,TRBV6-1
CASSQYRADTQYF,TRBV4-1
CASYAIYEQYF,TRBV6-1
CASGLGLADAYNEQFF,TRBV12-5
CASSPPGISTDTQYF,TRBV7-9